A single T cell receptor (beta chain) is shown here with its context. These data are taken from a study of blood T cell repertoires in COVID-19. About the study: Sources were T cells, B-cell-depleted T cells, or PBMCs; the material itself was cDNA or gDNA.

Original analysis: From reference gene primer amplification, estimates of nucleated cell counts were derived. Only in-frame clones appear in the TCRdb table, and some are missing; sequencing was by immunoSEQ multiplex PCR. The V and J calls and clone size come from that table; D and trimming were worked out from the DNA. This sample has under 150,000 clones; approximately 84% occur once, and the top ten carry 9.5% to 15%. Germline V lookup: CDR1 SGHRS, CDR2 YFSETQ. The CDR3 loop spans 15 amino acids. With 4 bases clipped from V and 7 bases from J, the junction kept 12 bases outside the gene matches. V and J are TRBV5-1 and TRBJ1-2; 8 bases are shared with TRBD1. The sequence was obtained from a human donor in a cohort sampled during active COVID-19. Specimen: peripheral blood. The CDR3 protein is CASSVGQGGVFGYTF. The CDR3 nucleotides read TGCGCCAGCAGCGTTGGACAGGGTGGAGTATTTGGCTACACCTTC.